These T cell receptor beta chains were read from a single sample in a study of patients and donors after allogeneic stem cell transplantation. Each CDR3 protein is one row after TCRdb ran MiXCR on the RT-PCR reads. The table lists roughly 960,000 distinct CDR3 sequences, roughly 17% of them singletons. The source material was blood, either unsorted or a sorted T cell fraction (not recorded which). The receptors shown here come from a human donor who was either an allogeneic HSCT recipient or a stem cell or donor lymphocyte infusion donor (not recorded which). It is not recorded whose cells these are; they may come from a transplant donor. Each CDR3 is given with its conserved first and last residue. Fields, in order: J gene, V gene, D gene, clone size, CDR3 DNA, CDR3 protein. The D gene is left open where the match is weak. Expanded clones are given a class, and other clones once, few, many or no size at all.

>TRBJ2-5|TRBV20-1|TRBD2|.
TGCAGTACTAGAGATACGGGAGGATTCCAAGAGACCCAGTACTTC
CSTRDTGGFQETQYF
>TRBJ2-1|TRBV27|TRBD2|once
TGTGCCAGCTCGACTAGCGGGAGTGTGTATTACAATGAGCAGTTCTTC
CASSTSGSVYYNEQFF
>TRBJ1-2|TRBV4-3|.|few
TGCGCCAGCAGCCAAGACACCCGGGGGGACTATGGCTACACCTTC
CASSQDTRGDYGYTF
>TRBJ1-2|TRBV20-1|.|few
TGCAGTGCTACTAACTATGGCTACACCTTC
CSATNYGYTF
>TRBJ2-4|TRBV24-1|TRBD1|.
TGTGCCACCAGTGATGGGACAGAAAACATTCAGTACTTC
CATSDGTENIQYF
>TRBJ2-2|TRBV3-1|.|.
TGTGCCAGCAGCCATTCGGCCGGGGAGCTGTTTTTT
CASSHSAGELFF
>TRBJ1-3|TRBV11-3|.|.
TGTGCCAGCAGCCCCAAGGACTCTGGAAACACCATATATTTT
CASSPKDSGNTIYF
>TRBJ2-5|TRBV29-1|TRBD2|.
TGCAGCGTTGACCCTAGCGGGGACTTCCAAGAGACCCAGTACTTC
CSVDPSGDFQETQYF
>TRBJ2-7|TRBV6-2/TRBV6-3|TRBD2|few
TGTGCCAGCAGTAGCGGGGGAATCTCCTACGAGCAGTACTTC
CASSSGGISYEQYF
>TRBJ2-6|TRBV5-1|.|many
TGCGCCAGCACCATACCTAGAGGGGCCAACGTCCTGACTTTC
CASTIPRGANVLTF
>TRBJ2-2|TRBV12-3/TRBV12-4|.|many
TGTGCCAGCAGAGAACTACGGACACTACAGGGGGAGCTGTTTTTT
CASRELRTLQGELFF
>TRBJ1-5|TRBV7-9|.|.
TGTGCCAGCAGTTTCCAGCTTCCCGCCACGGGCAATCAGCCCCAGCATTTT
CASSFQLPATGNQPQHF
>TRBJ2-7|TRBV25-1|.|many
TGTGCCACCCTACCGCATCTCTCCTACGAGCAGTACTTC
CATLPHLSYEQYF
>TRBJ2-7|TRBV7-9|.|.
TGTGCCAGCAGCCCCTTTTATCAGGGCAACGAGCAGTACTTC
CASSPFYQGNEQYF
>TRBJ2-6|TRBV6-1|.|many
TGTGCCAGCAGTGAATCGTGGGGCTCTGGGGCCAACGTCCTGACTTTC
CASSESWGSGANVLTF
>TRBJ1-1|TRBV6-2/TRBV6-3|.|.
TGTGCCAGCAGTTACTCGGGCAGGGGGAACACTGAAGCTTTCTTT
CASSYSGRGNTEAFF
>TRBJ1-1|TRBV7-9|TRBD1|.
TGTGCCAGCAGCGCTCGACAGGGCAAGAACACTGAAGCTTTCTTT
CASSARQGKNTEAFF
>TRBJ1-1|TRBV4-3|.|few
TGCGCCAGCAGCCAAGATGGGGAGAACACTGAAGCTTTCTTT
CASSQDGENTEAFF
>TRBJ2-7|TRBV6-2/TRBV6-3|.|.
TGTGCCAGCAGTTACTCTCGGGGGGCCTTGGACTTCTACGAGCAGTACTTC
CASSYSRGALDFYEQYF
>TRBJ2-3|TRBV9|.|few
TGTGCCAGCAGCGTAGTCGGGACCTCCACAGATACGCAGTATTTT
CASSVVGTSTDTQYF
>TRBJ1-2|TRBV5-1|TRBD1|few
TGCGCCAGCACACCGGGACAGGGGGCGATCGGCTACACCTTC
CASTPGQGAIGYTF
>TRBJ2-3|TRBV4-3|.|many
TGCGCCAGCAGCCAAGACGGGAAGAGCCTGATGGGCACAGATACGCAGTATTTT
CASSQDGKSLMGTDTQYF
>TRBJ1-6|TRBV30|TRBD1|.
TGTGCCTGGAGTGCCCGCGGGACAGGGAGGATTGTCCTCCACTTT
CAWSARGTGRIVLHF
>TRBJ2-2|TRBV20-1|TRBD2|.
TGCAGTGCTAAATTACTAGCGGGGGGCCCCGGGGAGCTGTTTTTT
CSAKLLAGGPGELFF
>TRBJ2-1|TRBV7-2|TRBD1|few
TGTGCCAGCAGCCCCTACAGGGGCAGTGAGCAGTTCTTC
CASSPYRGSEQFF
>TRBJ1-1|TRBV12-3/TRBV12-4|.|many
TGTGCCAGCAGTTCTCGGCCGCCAGGTAGGGGGAGGGCTGAAGCTTTCTTT
CASSSRPPGRGRAEAFF
>TRBJ2-2|TRBV7-9|TRBD2|.
TGTGCAGCAAGCGGGAGGAACACCGGGGAGCTGTTTTTT
CAASGRNTGELFF
>TRBJ1-1|TRBV20-1|TRBD1|.
TGCAGTGCTCACAATAGGGGGGACAGAGCCACTGAAGCTTTCTTT
CSAHNRGDRATEAFF
>TRBJ1-6|TRBV5-1|TRBD1|.
TGCGCCAGCAGCTTGGCCCCAGACAGGGGAGGGTCACCCCTCCACTTT
CASSLAPDRGGSPLHF